This T cell receptor beta chain was captured by sequencing in a study of long-term antiretroviral therapy in people with HIV. DNA was extracted from about 1-10 million thawed cryopreserved PBMC. Researchers report immunoSEQ v3.0 was run at survey level. TCRdb's table, derived via immunoSEQ multiplex PCR, lists solely in-frame clones and lacks some. The sample lists tens of thousands of clones; 95% were seen once. General study results and limits: On ART adherence, viral resistance or therapy changes, no data were available. ART preceded a rise in diversity that nonetheless stayed lower than in transplant donor controls. Blood dates from the mid-2000s to the late 2010s, possibly under older ART regimens.

As to this clone: Its antigen remains unidentified.

The CDR3 sequence is 16 residues long. CDR1 SNHLY and CDR2 FYNNEI come from the germline V gene. V shed 6 bases and J shed 0 bases, with 17 bases lying between them. Sequencing used unsorted PBMCs, obtained 5.3 years after starting antiretroviral therapy. The sequence derives from a man aged 25 to 45 with HIV. The chain links TRBV2 to TRBJ1-1; tentatively, D is TRBD1 (6 bases). The CDR3 bases are TGTGCCAGCAGGGGGCATCAGGGGCGGCTGAACACTGAAGCTTTCTTT. Protein product: CASRGHQGRLNTEAFF.